The next 31 T cell receptor beta chains were all read from a single sample in a study of human T cells and chemical hapten exposure. TCRdb reprocessed the RACE reads with MiXCR, giving one entry per CDR3 protein. The table has about 46,000 distinct CDR3 sequences, approximately 4.5% seen once; the top ten hold 1.6%. Regarding time point: healthy volunteer bleed at 2 weeks. Extraction of total RNA was performed on unfractionated whole blood. Sequencing was performed on whole blood. These receptors all stem from a female donor in good health. Some clones in this sample may be carry-over from other donors' samples.

This clonotype has ten or more counts. The chain couples TRBV12-3 or TRBV12-4 to TRBJ2-2; TRBD2 aligns across 10 bases. V was pared by 6 bases and J by 5 bases, with 6 bases of the junction left unmatched. This CDR3 has 15 amino acids. CDR3 residues: CASSLSGGSTGELFF. CDR3 bases: TGTGCCAGCAGCCTTAGCGGGGGGTCTACCGGGGAGCTGTTTTTT.

There are many counts of this clonotype. V and J are TRBV27 and TRBJ2-7; D not resolved. The V end lost 3 bases, the J end lost 4 bases, and 22 bases lay between the germline ends. This CDR3 is 17 amino acids long. CDR1 MNHEY and CDR2 SMNVEV come from the germline V gene (reference sequence). CDR3 protein: CASSFDGSHDQKYEQYF. The DNA for the CDR3 is TGTGCCAGCAGTTTTGATGGCAGCCACGACCAGAAATACGAGCAGTACTTC.

This clonotype was recorded at least ten times. The chain has TRBV20-1 and TRBJ1-2; D ambiguous. The CDR3 is 12 amino acids. Trimming stripped 2 bases from V and 5 bases from J, with 9 bases between. Germline V gene sequence: CDR1 DFQATT, CDR2 SNEGSKA (reference sequence). The CDR3 DNA follows: TGCAGTGCTAGATCATTGGGGTATGGCTACACCTTC. Translation gives CSARSLGYGYTF.

By sample share, this clonotype is medium-sized (0.01 to 0.1%). CDR3 DNA sequence: TGTGCCAGCAGCCACACCGGGACATCCAGCTCTGGGGCCAACGTCCTGACTTTC. As protein: CASSHTGTSSSGANVLTF. The chain joins TRBV4-2 to TRBJ2-6; a possible D gene is TRBD1 (6 bases). The CDR3 has 18 residues. CDR1 is LGHNA, CDR2 YNFKEQ, per germline. V lost 3 bases to trimming and J lost 0 bases, with 15 bases between them.

In its sample, this clonotype was seen many times. The V gene is TRBV28, the J gene TRBJ2-6; D is possibly TRBD1 (6 bases). Trimming took off 6 bases at V and 2 bases at J, with 14 bases between the two ends. In germline, CDR1 is MDHEN, CDR2 SYDVKM. The CDR3 consists of 16 residues. CDR3 sequence (DNA): TGTGCCAGCAGCTCGTGGTGGGGGCCTGGGGCCAACGTCCTGACTTTC. Protein: CASSSWWGPGANVLTF.

This clonotype was observed at least ten times. The chain has TRBV3-1 and TRBJ1-1, with 8 bases aligning to TRBD1. V trimming: 5 bases; J trimming: 5 bases; junction bases outside the gene matches: 13. Germline lookup yields CDR1 LGHDT and CDR2 YNNKEL (reference sequence). This CDR3 is built from 16 residues. CDR3: CASSTSDRGGNTEAFF. The CDR3 DNA reads as TGTGCCAGCAGCACTTCAGACAGGGGAGGAAATACTGAAGCTTTCTTT.

This clonotype was counted many times. The chain is built from TRBV6-1 and TRBJ2-7; 10 bases map to TRBD2. The CDR3 loop spans 15 amino acids. V was clipped by 3 bases and J by 2 bases; unmatched bases: 4. Looked up from germline, CDR1 is MNHNS and CDR2 is SASEGT. The CDR3 sequence: CASSDWLAGAYEQYF. The DNA for the CDR3 is TGTGCCAGCAGTGATTGGCTAGCGGGGGCCTACGAGCAGTACTTC.

The table lists this clonotype with many counts. The chain recombines TRBV7-3 with TRBJ2-5; D could derive from TRBD1 or TRBD2 (5 bases each). Germline CDR1 reads SGHTA; CDR2 reads FQGTGA. The V gene lost 1 base and the J gene lost 5 bases, with 14 bases spanning the gap. This CDR3 is built from 15 residues. This CDR3 is CASSLSSGRGETQYF. CDR3 nucleotides: TGTGCCAGCAGCTTAAGTTCAGGGCGAGGGGAGACCCAGTACTTC.

In this sample, this clonotype turned up many times. The rearrangement links TRBV27 to TRBJ2-3; D remains unclear. The CDR3 runs 18 residues. Germline CDR1 and CDR2: MNHEY and SMNVEV (reference sequence). V shed 6 bases and J shed 2 bases, with 24 bases lying between them. Here the CDR3 reads CASSPSWVRQYYTDTQYF. In DNA form, the CDR3 reads TGTGCCAGCAGCCCTTCTTGGGTACGTCAGTATTACACAGATACGCAGTATTTT.

This clonotype was observed at least ten times. The CDR3 region is CASSFTGTHEQFF. The CDR3 bases are TGTGCCAGCAGCTTTACAGGGACCCATGAGCAGTTCTTC. The chain has TRBV7-9 and TRBJ2-1, with D tentatively TRBD1 (6 bases). Germline CDR1 reads SEHNR; CDR2 reads FQNEAQ (reference sequence). This CDR3 comprises 13 residues. V lost 3 bases and J lost 8, with 11 bases in between.

In this sample, this clonotype turned up many times. The chain uses TRBV20-1 and TRBJ2-6; no reliable D call. V was cut by 2 bases and J by 3 bases, with 5 bases left in between. CDR3 length: 13 amino acids. CDR1 and CDR2 from the germline V gene are DFQATT and SNEGSKA (reference sequence). CDR3 protein: CSARWLGANVLTF. DNA for the CDR3: TGCAGTGCTAGATGGCTTGGGGCCAACGTCCTGACTTTC.

The V gene is TRBV18, the J gene TRBJ2-3; the D gene is possibly TRBD2 (6 bases). CDR3 length: 16 amino acids. Trimming pared 1 base from V and 4 bases from J, leaving 15 bases between. Germline loops: CDR1 KGHSH, CDR2 LQKENI. CDR3 residues: CASSPLFLASPDTQYF. CDR3 in DNA: TGTGCCAGCTCACCACTGTTCCTAGCGTCCCCAGATACGCAGTATTTT.

The table lists this clonotype with many counts. The rearrangement uses TRBV7-2 and TRBJ2-7; D may be TRBD2 (5 bases). CDR1 and CDR2 from the germline V gene are SGHTA and FQGNSA. V lost 5 bases and J lost 5, with 22 bases in between. CDR3 size: 16 residues. CDR3: CASSTGLSSARNEQYF. The CDR3 coding sequence is TGTGCCAGCAGCACCGGACTTTCTTCGGCCAGGAACGAGCAGTACTTC.

Only a few counts were recorded for this clonotype. The chain combines TRBV7-9 with TRBJ2-3; 9 nucleotides agree with TRBD2. Trimming removed 5 bases from V and 0 bases from J; junction bases left unmatched: 18. This CDR3 region has 20 residues. CDR1 is SEHNR, CDR2 FQNEAQ, per germline (reference sequence). The CDR3 is CASSTPTGRGGGSSTDTQYF. CDR3 nucleotide sequence: TGTGCCAGCAGCACCCCGACAGGGCGCGGGGGGGGGTCCAGCACAGATACGCAGTATTTT.

This clonotype was recorded at least ten times. J is TRBJ2-5 and V is TRBV18; possible D gene TRBD1, 6 bases. V gave up 4 bases and J gave up 0 bases, with 9 bases separating them. CDR1 and CDR2 from the germline V gene are KGHSH and LQKENI. The CDR3 extends over 14 amino acids. The CDR3 nucleotides read TGTGCCAGCTCACTCTACAGGGACCAAGAGACCCAGTACTTC. Protein: CASSLYRDQETQYF.

The table lists this clonotype with many counts. The rearrangement uses TRBV20-1 and TRBJ2-5, with D hard to call. CDR1 is DFQATT and CDR2 is SNEGSKA in the germline V gene (reference sequence). V shed 1 base and J shed 0 bases, with 6 bases lying between them. CDR3 length: 13 amino acids. The CDR3 spells CSARVANQETQYF. CDR3 DNA: TGCAGTGCTAGAGTGGCTAACCAAGAGACCCAGTACTTC.

This clonotype was found many times. This sequence joins TRBV5-6 and TRBJ2-3, with no clear D. This CDR3 contains 15 residues. The V end was cut by 6 bases, the J end by 1 base, with 15 bases between. Per the germline V gene, CDR1 is SGHDT and CDR2 is YYEEEE. The CDR3: CASMIRGPGTDTQYF. The CDR3 nucleotides read TGTGCCAGCATGATACGAGGACCTGGCACAGATACGCAGTATTTT.

This clonotype was recorded at least ten times. CDR3 sequence (DNA): TGCGCCAGCAGCCAACAGGGGGCCACAGATACGCAGTATTTT. Translation: CASSQQGATDTQYF. The V and J genes are TRBV4-3 and TRBJ2-3; 8 bases are a match to TRBD1. This CDR3 is 14 amino acids long. Losses at the gene ends were 2 bases for V and 2 bases for J; bases not matched to a gene: 0. Germline assignment: CDR1 LGHNA and CDR2 YSLEER.

This clonotype was counted between two and nine times. The rearrangement joins TRBV3-1 to TRBJ2-4; D not resolved. V lost 0 bases and J lost 0, with 15 bases in between. Germline lookup yields CDR1 LGHDT and CDR2 YNNKEL (reference sequence). CDR3 length equals 18 residues. The CDR3 region has the DNA TGTGCCAGCAGCCAAGATGGCCCCGGTACCGTAGCCAAAAACATTCAGTACTTC. Translation gives CASSQDGPGTVAKNIQYF. Full variable domain (missing parts from reference TRBV3-1 and TRBJ2-4): DTAVSQTPKYLVTQMGNDKSIKCEQNLGHDTMYWYKQDSKKFLKIMFSYNNKELIINETVPNRFSPKSPDKAHLNLHINSLELGDSAVYFCASSQDGPGTVAKNIQYFGAGTRLSVL.

This clonotype was seen at least ten times. The chain uses TRBV25-1 and TRBJ2-1; 10 nucleotides line up with TRBD2. This CDR3 is built from 16 residues. Per germline, CDR1 MGHDK and CDR2 SYGVNS. J was trimmed by 15 bases and V by 3 bases; bases with no gene match: 17. The CDR3 reads CASSEFPPSGGARWFF. The CDR3 nucleotides are TGTGCCAGCAGTGAGTTCCCTCCGAGCGGGGGGGCTAGGTGGTTCTTC.

This clonotype was observed many times. V and J are TRBV3-1 and TRBJ2-3; no clear D. CDR3 length: 15 amino acids. From germline, CDR1 is LGHDT and CDR2 YNNKEL (reference sequence). Trimming removed 1 base from V and 0 bases from J, with 8 bases in between. The CDR3 loop reads CASSQGPASTDTQYF. The CDR3 DNA is TGTGCCAGCAGCCAAGGCCCAGCGAGCACAGATACGCAGTATTTT.

This clonotype showed up many times. The chain links TRBV20-1 to TRBJ1-2; D is perhaps TRBD1 (5 bases). CDR1 is DFQATT, CDR2 SNEGSKA, per germline (reference sequence). Between the trimmed V and J ends, which lost 6 bases and 6 bases, there was a span of 17 bases. The CDR3 totals 13 residues. The CDR3 DNA reads as TGCAGTGCAACCTCCCTGGGGGTTGATGGCTACACCTTC. Amino acid sequence: CSATSLGVDGYTF.

Details on this clonotype: This may be a read error: a much more frequent sequence differs by one nucleotide. The chain carries TRBV12-3 or TRBV12-4 and TRBJ1-1; D possibly corresponds to TRBD1 (5 bases). This CDR3 is 13 amino acids long. The DNA for the CDR3 is TGTGCCAGCAGTATTAAAACAGGCACTGTAGCTTTCTTT. This encodes CASSIKTGTVAFF.

With regard to this clonotype: The germline gene is not matched at one end of the junction; a read error may be the cause. The chain is built from TRBV7-2 and TRBJ2-7, with TRBD1 matching over 9 bases. This CDR3 region has 13 residues. Germline loops: CDR1 SGHTA, CDR2 FQGNSA. The CDR3 is CASSQDRGRHVDF. The CDR3 nucleotides are TGTGCCAGCAGCCAGGACAGGGGCCGTCATGTGGACTTC.

This clonotype was recorded many times. The chain recombines TRBV14 with TRBJ1-3; D possibly corresponds to TRBD1 (5 bases). The germline gives CDR1 SGHDN, CDR2 FVKESK. Between the trimmed V and J ends, which lost 4 bases and 4 bases, there was a span of 17 bases. The CDR3 contains 16 residues. CDR3 bases: TGTGCCAGCAGCCTAGCCCTCTCAGGGTTCGGAAACACCATATATTTT. It is translated as CASSLALSGFGNTIYF.

The sample holds many counts of this clonotype. This chain joins TRBV7-3 and TRBJ1-2; D is undetermined. V gave up 5 bases and J gave up 0 bases, with 10 bases separating them. The germline V gene has CDR1 SGHTA and CDR2 FQGTGA. This CDR3 region has 14 residues. The CDR3 DNA sequence: TGTGCCAGCAGCCCAGGCGCAACTAACTATGGCTACACCTTC. It encodes CASSPGATNYGYTF.

There are many counts of this clonotype. This chain joins TRBV18 and TRBJ2-6; D gene ambiguous. The germline CDR1 and CDR2 sequences are KGHSH and LQKENI. This CDR3 comprises 15 residues. The V end lost 2 bases, the J end lost 2 bases, and 7 bases lay between the germline ends. CDR3 loop: CASSPESAGANVLTF. The DNA for the CDR3 is TGTGCCAGCTCACCAGAGTCTGCTGGGGCCAACGTCCTGACTTTC.

In its sample, this clonotype was seen many times. The V and J genes are TRBV2 and TRBJ2-1; 14 bases match TRBD2. CDR1 is SNHLY, CDR2 FYNNEI, per germline. The CDR3 is 15 amino acids. V lost 5 bases to trimming and J lost 10 bases; unmatched junction nucleotides: 7. For the CDR3, the DNA is TGTGCCAGCAGTAAAACGGGACTAGCGGGGGAAGAGCAGTTCTTC. The encoded protein is CASSKTGLAGEEQFF.

The chain combines TRBV7-2 with TRBJ1-6; tentative D call: TRBD1 (5 bases). This CDR3 comprises 15 residues. Trimming took 2 bases from V and 7 from J, leaving 12 bases between them. Germline V gives CDR1 SGHTA, CDR2 FQGNSA. CDR3 in amino acids: CASSLSQGLNSPLHF. The CDR3 nucleotides read TGTGCCAGCAGCTTAAGTCAGGGACTCAATTCACCCCTCCACTTT.

This clonotype was recorded only once. J is TRBJ2-1 and V is TRBV6-2 or TRBV6-3; maybe TRBD1 (7 bases). With 5 bases removed from V and 6 bases from J, the gap between germline ends came to 17 bases. The CDR3 length is 15 residues. Germline V gives CDR1 MNHEY, CDR2 SVGEGT. CDR3 nucleotides: TGTGCCAGCAGTAACCCCGGGACAGCGGGCAATGAGCAGTTCTTC. Its protein is CASSNPGTAGNEQFF.

This clonotype was counted many times. This chain links TRBV7-2 with TRBJ2-7; no clear D. CDR3 length: 15 residues. Germline loops: CDR1 SGHTA, CDR2 FQGNSA. Trimming removed 1 base from V and 0 bases from J, with 10 bases in between. DNA of the CDR3: TGTGCCAGCAGCTTAGACCCTAGGAGCTCCTACGAGCAGTACTTC. This translates into CASSLDPRSSYEQYF.